Below are 9 T cell receptor beta chains sequenced from a single sample in a study of lymphopenia after photon versus proton radiotherapy. This table comes from immunoSEQ multiplex PCR, and its TCRdb copy is limited to in-frame clones, with some not included. The sample consists of 70,000 or so clones, approximately 91% of them appearing once. Material: peripheral blood, obtained from a patient treated with photon-based radiotherapy. These TCRs come from a woman between 65 and 79 years old with pancreatic cancer.

The chain has TRBV19 and TRBJ1-5, with D possibly matching TRBD1 (5 bases). This CDR3 comprises 15 residues. Trimming took 3 bases from V and 9 from J, leaving 18 bases between them. Looked up from germline, CDR1 is LNHDA and CDR2 is SQIVND (reference sequence). The CDR3 bases are TGTGCCAGTAGTATTAGCAGGGCAGGCGACCGGCCCCAGCATTTT. Amino acids: CASSISRAGDRPQHF.

This clone showed up just once. The V gene is TRBV25-1, the J gene TRBJ1-1, with 9 positions matching TRBD1. Germline values: CDR1 MGHDK, CDR2 SYGVNS. V was clipped by 7 bases and J by 6 bases; unmatched bases: 12. This CDR3 has 15 amino acids. CDR3 region: CASKGQGRMSAEAFF. CDR3 in DNA: TGTGCCAGCAAGGGACAGGGAAGGATGTCGGCTGAAGCTTTCTTT.

The chain couples TRBV28 to TRBJ1-1; unclear D gene. The CDR3 contains 13 residues. The germline CDR1 and CDR2 sequences are MDHEN and SYDVKM. Deletions cut 5 bases from V and 1 base from J, with 8 bases between. For the CDR3, the DNA is TGTGCCAGCAGTATCACAAGGAACACTGAAGCTTTCTTT. It is translated as CASSITRNTEAFF.

This clone was picked up one time. The chain uses TRBV4-2 and TRBJ1-4; TRBD1 agrees at 8 bases. V lost 2 bases, J lost 8 bases, and 7 bases stayed unmatched. CDR1 is LGHNA and CDR2 is YNFKEQ in the germline V gene. This CDR3 comprises 15 residues. CDR3 nucleotide sequence: TGTGCCAGCAGCCAACCCGGACAGGGAGGGGAAAAACTGTTTTTT. Translated, it gives CASSQPGQGGEKLFF.

There are a few counts of this clone. The gene calls are TRBV7-6 and TRBJ2-3; TRBD2 matches at 8 bases. The CDR3 length is 15 residues. The germline gives CDR1 SGHVS, CDR2 FNYEAQ. J was trimmed by 2 bases and V by 5 bases; bases with no gene match: 6. The CDR3 loop is CASSPGTRNTDTQYF. CDR3 DNA: TGTGCCAGCAGCCCCGGGACTAGAAACACAGATACGCAGTATTTT.

The rearrangement joins TRBV6-5 to TRBJ2-7, with 11 bases identical to TRBD2. The germline V gene encodes CDR1 MNHEY and CDR2 SVGAGI. The CDR3 runs 15 residues. V was clipped by 8 bases and J by 1 base; unmatched bases: 7. The chain's CDR3 is CASHPRTSGSYEQYF. In nucleotides, the CDR3 is TGTGCCAGCCACCCCCGGACTAGCGGGTCCTACGAGCAGTACTTC.

The rearrangement uses TRBV14 and TRBJ2-3; perhaps TRBD2 as D (6 bases). The CDR3 covers 15 residues. Germline values: CDR1 SGHDN, CDR2 FVKESK. Trimming removed 3 bases at V and 0 bases at J, with 10 bases between. CDR3 region: CASSHRDFSTDTQYF. The CDR3 bases are TGTGCCAGCAGCCACAGGGACTTTAGCACAGATACGCAGTATTTT.

The chain carries TRBV28 and TRBJ1-5, with 8 bases identical to TRBD1. Germline V gene data show CDR1 as MDHEN and CDR2 as SYDVKM. This CDR3 region has 13 residues. Germline trimming cut 5 bases from V and 9 bases from J; bases unmatched to any gene: 6. The CDR3 reads CASSPGGARPQHF. DNA for the CDR3: TGTGCCAGCAGTCCAGGGGGCGCGCGGCCCCAGCATTTT.

The V call is TRBV10-3, the J call TRBJ2-1; a weak D match, TRBD2 (6 bases). The germline CDR1 and CDR2 sequences are ENHRY and SYGVKD. V lost 6 bases and J lost 4, with 13 bases in between. The CDR3 length is 14 residues. CDR3 sequence: CAISGHGGYNEQFF. The CDR3 DNA follows: TGTGCCATCAGCGGACATGGAGGGTACAATGAGCAGTTCTTC.